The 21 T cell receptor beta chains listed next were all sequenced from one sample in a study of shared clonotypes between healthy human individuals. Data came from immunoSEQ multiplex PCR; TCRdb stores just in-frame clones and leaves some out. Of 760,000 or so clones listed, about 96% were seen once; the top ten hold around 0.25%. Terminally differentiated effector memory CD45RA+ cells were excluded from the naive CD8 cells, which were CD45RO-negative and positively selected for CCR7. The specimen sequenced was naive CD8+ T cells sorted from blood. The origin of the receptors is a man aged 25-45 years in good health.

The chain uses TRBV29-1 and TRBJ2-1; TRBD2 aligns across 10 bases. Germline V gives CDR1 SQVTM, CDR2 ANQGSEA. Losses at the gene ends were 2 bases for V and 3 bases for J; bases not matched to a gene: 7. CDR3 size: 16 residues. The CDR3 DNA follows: TGCAGCGTTGAATATTCCGGGACTAGCGTCTACAATGAGCAGTTCTTC. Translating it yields CSVEYSGTSVYNEQFF.

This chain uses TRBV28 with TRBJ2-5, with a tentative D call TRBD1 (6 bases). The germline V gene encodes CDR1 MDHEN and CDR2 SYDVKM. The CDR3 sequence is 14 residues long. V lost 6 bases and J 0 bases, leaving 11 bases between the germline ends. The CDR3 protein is CASRGQLYQETQYF. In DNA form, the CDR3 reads TGTGCCAGCAGAGGACAGTTGTACCAAGAGACCCAGTACTTC.

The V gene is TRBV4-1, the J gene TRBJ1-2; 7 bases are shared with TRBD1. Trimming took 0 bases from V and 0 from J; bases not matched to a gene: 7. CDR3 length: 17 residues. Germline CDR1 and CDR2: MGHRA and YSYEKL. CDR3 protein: CASSQDRGTGANYGYTF. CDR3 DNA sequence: TGCGCCAGCAGCCAAGATAGGGGCACAGGGGCTAACTATGGCTACACCTTC.

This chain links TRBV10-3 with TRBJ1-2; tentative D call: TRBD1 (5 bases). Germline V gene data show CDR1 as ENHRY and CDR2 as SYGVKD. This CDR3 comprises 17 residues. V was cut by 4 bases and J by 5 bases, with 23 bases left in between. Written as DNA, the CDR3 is TGTGCCATCAGTGGTCTCGAGGAGGGGCTCCTCGGGTATGGCTACACCTTC. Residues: CAISGLEEGLLGYGYTF.

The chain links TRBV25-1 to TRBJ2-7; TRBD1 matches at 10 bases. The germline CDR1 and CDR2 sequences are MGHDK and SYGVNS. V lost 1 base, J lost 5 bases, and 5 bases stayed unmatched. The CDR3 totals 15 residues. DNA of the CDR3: TGTGCCAGCAGTGAATTCGGACAGGGGGATCACGAGCAGTACTTC. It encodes CASSEFGQGDHEQYF.

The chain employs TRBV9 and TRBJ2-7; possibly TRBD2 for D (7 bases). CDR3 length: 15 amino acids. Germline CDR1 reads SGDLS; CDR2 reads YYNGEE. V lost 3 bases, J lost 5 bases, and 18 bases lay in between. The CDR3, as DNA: TGTGCCAGCAGCGCTTTAGGGGGGGTTCAGAACGAGCAGTACTTC. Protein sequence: CASSALGGVQNEQYF. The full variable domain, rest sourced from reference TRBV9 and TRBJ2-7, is DSGVTQTPKHLITATGQRVTLRCSPRSGDLSVYWYQQSLDQGLQFLIQYYNGEERAKGNILERFSAQQFPDLHSELNLSSLELGDSALYFCASSALGGVQNEQYFGPGTRLTVT.

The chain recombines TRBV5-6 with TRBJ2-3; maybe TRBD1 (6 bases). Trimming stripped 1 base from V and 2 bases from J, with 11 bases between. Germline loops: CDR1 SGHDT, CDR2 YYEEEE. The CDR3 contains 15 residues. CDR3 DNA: TGTGCCAGCAGCTTGCTGACAGGCAACACAGATACGCAGTATTTT. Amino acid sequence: CASSLLTGNTDTQYF. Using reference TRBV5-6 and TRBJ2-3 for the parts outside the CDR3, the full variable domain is DAGVTQSPTHLIKTRGQQVTLRCSPKSGHDTVSWYQQALGQGPQFIFQYYEEEERQRGNFPDRFSGHQFPNYSSELNVNALLLGDSALYLCASSLLTGNTDTQYFGPGTRLTVL.

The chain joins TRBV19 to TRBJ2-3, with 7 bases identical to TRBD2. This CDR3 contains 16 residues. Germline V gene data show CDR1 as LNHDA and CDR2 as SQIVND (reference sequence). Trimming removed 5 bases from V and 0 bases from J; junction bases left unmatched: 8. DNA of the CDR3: TGTGCCAGTAGTGGCCGGGACTACACTAGCACAGATACGCAGTATTTT. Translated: CASSGRDYTSTDTQYF.

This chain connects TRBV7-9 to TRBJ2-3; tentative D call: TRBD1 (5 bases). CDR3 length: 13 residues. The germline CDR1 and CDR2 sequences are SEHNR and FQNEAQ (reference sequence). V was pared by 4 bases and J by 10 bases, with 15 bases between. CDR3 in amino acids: CASSYRQPEAQYF. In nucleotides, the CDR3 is TGTGCCAGCAGCTATAGACAGCCAGAGGCGCAGTATTTT.

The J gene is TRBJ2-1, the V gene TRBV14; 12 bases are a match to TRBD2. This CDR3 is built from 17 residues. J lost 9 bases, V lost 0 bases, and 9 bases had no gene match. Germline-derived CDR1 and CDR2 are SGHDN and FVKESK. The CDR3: CASSQDPRLAGVVEQFF. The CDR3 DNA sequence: TGTGCCAGCAGCCAAGACCCAAGACTAGCGGGAGTGGTTGAGCAGTTCTTC. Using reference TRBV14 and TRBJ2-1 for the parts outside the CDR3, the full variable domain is EAGVTQFPSHSVIEKGQTVTLRCDPISGHDNLYWYRRVMGKEIKFLLHFVKESKQDESGMPNNRFLAERTGGTYSTLKVQPAELEDSGVYFCASSQDPRLAGVVEQFFGPGTRLTVL.

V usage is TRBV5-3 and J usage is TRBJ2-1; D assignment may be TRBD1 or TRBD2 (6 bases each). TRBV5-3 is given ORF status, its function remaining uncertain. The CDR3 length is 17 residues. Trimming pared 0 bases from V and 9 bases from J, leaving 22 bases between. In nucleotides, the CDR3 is TGTGCCAGAAGCTTGGGTTGCGGGACACTCCACCTCGCTGAGCAGTTCTTC. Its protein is CARSLGCGTLHLAEQFF.

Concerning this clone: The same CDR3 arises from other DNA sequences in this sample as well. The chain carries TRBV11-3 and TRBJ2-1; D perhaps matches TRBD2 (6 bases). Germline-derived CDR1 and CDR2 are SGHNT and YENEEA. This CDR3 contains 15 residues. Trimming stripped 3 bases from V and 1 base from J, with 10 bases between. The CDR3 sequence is CASSLDGSSYNEQFF. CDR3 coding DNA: TGTGCCAGCAGCTTGGACGGGAGTTCCTACAATGAGCAGTTCTTC.

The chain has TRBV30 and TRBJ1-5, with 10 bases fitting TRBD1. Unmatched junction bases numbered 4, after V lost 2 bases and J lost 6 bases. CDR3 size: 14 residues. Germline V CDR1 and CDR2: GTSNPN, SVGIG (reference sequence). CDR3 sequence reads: CAWSRGQGSQPQHF. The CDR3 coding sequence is TGTGCCTGGAGTAGGGGACAGGGGAGTCAGCCCCAGCATTTT.

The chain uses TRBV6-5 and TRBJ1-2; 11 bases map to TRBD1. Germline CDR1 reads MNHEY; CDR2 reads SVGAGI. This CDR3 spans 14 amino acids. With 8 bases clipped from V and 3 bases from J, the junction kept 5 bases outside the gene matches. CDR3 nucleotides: TGTGCCAGCGCACCGGGACAGGGGGACTATGGCTACACCTTC. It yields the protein CASAPGQGDYGYTF.

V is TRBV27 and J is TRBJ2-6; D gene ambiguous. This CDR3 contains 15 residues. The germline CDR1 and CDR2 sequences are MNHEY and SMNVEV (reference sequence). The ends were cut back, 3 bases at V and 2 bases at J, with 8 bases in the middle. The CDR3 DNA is TGTGCCAGCAGTTTTCTTCAGACTGGGGCCAACGTCCTGACTTTC. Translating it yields CASSFLQTGANVLTF. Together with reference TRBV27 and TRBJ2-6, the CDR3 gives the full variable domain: EAQVTQNPRYLITVTGKKLTVTCSQNMNHEYMSWYRQDPGLGLRQIYYSMNVEVTDKGDVPEGYKVSRKEKRNFPLILESPSPNQTSLYFCASSFLQTGANVLTFGAGSRLTVL.

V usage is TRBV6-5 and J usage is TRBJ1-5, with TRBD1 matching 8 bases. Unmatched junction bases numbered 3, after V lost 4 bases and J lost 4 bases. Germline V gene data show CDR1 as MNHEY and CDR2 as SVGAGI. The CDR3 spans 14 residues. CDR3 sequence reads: CASSSTGGNQPQHF. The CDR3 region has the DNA TGTGCCAGCAGTTCTACAGGGGGGAATCAGCCCCAGCATTTT.

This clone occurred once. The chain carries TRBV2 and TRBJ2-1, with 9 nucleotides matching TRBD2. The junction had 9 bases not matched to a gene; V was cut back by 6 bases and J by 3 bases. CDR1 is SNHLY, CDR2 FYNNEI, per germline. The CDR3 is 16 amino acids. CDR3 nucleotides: TGTGCCAGCAGGCCGACTAGCGGACCAATCTACAATGAGCAGTTCTTC. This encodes CASRPTSGPIYNEQFF. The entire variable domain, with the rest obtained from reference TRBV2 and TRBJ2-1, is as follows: EPEVTQTPSHQVTQMGQEVILRCVPISNHLYFYWYRQILGQKVEFLVSFYNNEISEKSEIFDDQFSVERPDGSNFTLKIRSTKLEDSAMYFCASRPTSGPIYNEQFFGPGTRLTVL.

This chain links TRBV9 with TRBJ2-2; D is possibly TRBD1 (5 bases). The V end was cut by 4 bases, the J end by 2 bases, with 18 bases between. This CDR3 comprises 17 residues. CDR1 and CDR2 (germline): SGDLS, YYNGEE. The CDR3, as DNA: TGTGCCAGCAGCTCCCCGGACACGGAGACTAACACCGGGGAGCTGTTTTTT. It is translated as CASSSPDTETNTGELFF.

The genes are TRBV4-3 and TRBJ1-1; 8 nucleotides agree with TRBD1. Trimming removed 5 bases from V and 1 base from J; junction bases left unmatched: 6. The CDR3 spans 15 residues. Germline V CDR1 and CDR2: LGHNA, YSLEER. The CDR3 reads CASSYTGGTNTEAFF. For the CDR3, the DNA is TGCGCCAGCAGCTATACAGGGGGAACGAACACTGAAGCTTTCTTT.

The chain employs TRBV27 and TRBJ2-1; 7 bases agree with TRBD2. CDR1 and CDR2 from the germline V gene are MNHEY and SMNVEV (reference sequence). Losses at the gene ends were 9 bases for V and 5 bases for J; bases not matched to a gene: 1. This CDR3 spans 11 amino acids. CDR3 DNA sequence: TGTGCCAGTGGGAGGGACAATGAGCAGTTCTTC. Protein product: CASGRDNEQFF.

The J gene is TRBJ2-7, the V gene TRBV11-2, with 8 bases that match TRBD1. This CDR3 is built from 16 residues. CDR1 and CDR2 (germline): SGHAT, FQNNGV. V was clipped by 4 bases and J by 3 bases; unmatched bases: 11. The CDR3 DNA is TGTGCCAGCAGCTCGGGGTCCGGGACAGGCTTCTACGAGCAGTACTTC. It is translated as CASSSGSGTGFYEQYF.